This entry concerns a single TCR beta chain. Its antigen is not identified. The data were obtained in a study of T cell responses to AZD1222 COVID-19 vaccine. Study conclusions and caveats: Across spike, vaccine-associated CD4 TCRs were found, dominant at 160-218 and 743-854. It was only 6 or 7 AZD1222 recipients who were seropositive at baseline. Most donors were white British and more were female, and clonal diversity was possibly underestimated. When two AZD1222 doses had been given, Spike-specific TCR breadth and depth rose.

TCRdb's table, derived via immunoSEQ multiplex PCR, lists solely in-frame clones and lacks some. The table shows over 85,000 clones, with about 90% occurring only once. V lost 6 bases and J lost 8; bases outside the gene matches: 14. CDR1 and CDR2 from the germline V gene are MNHEY and SMNVEV (reference sequence). This CDR3 comprises 16 residues. This TCR derives from an adult in good health. Specimen: peripheral blood, collected on day 0 of AZD1222 vaccination. V gene TRBV27 combines with J gene TRBJ1-2; the match to TRBD1 covers 11 bases. CDR3: CASSPTTGQGAKGYTF. CDR3 sequence (DNA): TGTGCCAGCAGCCCCACGACTGGACAGGGGGCCAAAGGCTACACCTTC.